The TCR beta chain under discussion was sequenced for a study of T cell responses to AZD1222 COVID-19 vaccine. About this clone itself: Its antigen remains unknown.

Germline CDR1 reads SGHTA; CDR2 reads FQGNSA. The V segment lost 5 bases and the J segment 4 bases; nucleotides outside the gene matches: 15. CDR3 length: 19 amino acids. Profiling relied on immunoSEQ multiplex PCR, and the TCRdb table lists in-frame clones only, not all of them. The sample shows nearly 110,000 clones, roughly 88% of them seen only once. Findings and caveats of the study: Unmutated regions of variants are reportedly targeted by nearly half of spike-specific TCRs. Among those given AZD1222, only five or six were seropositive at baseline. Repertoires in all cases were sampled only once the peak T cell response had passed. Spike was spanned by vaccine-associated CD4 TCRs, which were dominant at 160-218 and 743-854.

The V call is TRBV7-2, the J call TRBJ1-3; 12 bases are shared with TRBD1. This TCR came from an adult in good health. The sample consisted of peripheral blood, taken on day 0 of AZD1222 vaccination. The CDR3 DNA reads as TGTGCCAGCAGCACCAGAACATCTCCGGGACAGGGGGCGGGAAACACCATATATTTT. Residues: CASSTRTSPGQGAGNTIYF.